The subject of this entry is one T cell receptor beta chain. This clone appeared a few times. Its antigen has not been determined. No quality values exist for individual bases; no much larger clone is one base distant. The CDR3 regions of human TCRbeta chains were analyzed by immunosequencing. Under the source paper's analysis protocol: Repertoire TCRs were matched against a reference library of SARS-CoV-2-specific TCRs generated with the MIRA antigen-specificity platform. Breadth meant the fraction of unique TCRs that were SARS-CoV-2-associated, whereas depth meant the fraction of total T cells that were SARS-CoV-2-associated. Using the MIRA data, each spike-specific TCR was mapped to the spike region that the TCR reacts to and placed in a CD4 or CD8 class. Log10-transformed breadth and depth values were compared by one-way ANOVA with Sidak's multiple comparisons tests. The source is immuneACCESS, and TCRdb retained only in-frame sequences with V and J called. Part of the clones is not carried over; for the studies checked, unresolved V genes explain less than half of this, and the remainder is unexplained. The V and J calls and clone size are taken from that table; D and trimming were inferred from the DNA. The sample table shows about 54,000 clones, and 86% are seen once. The ten largest clones take up about 7% of the sample.

This entry comes from a study of T cell responses to AZD1222 COVID-19 vaccine (dated by TCRdb to about 2021). About the investigation overall: A total of 230 or so trial participants underwent TCR sequencing, of whom 207 received two doses of AZD1222 and about 26 received two doses of the MenACWY control vaccine. Trial participants were enrolled by age into subgroups of 18-55, 56-69 and 70-plus years, and about 150, 27 and 61 TCR-sequenced participants, respectively, were included in these subgroups.

Overall study results and their limits: In the small 56-69-year group, the increase in depth fell short of significance, most likely because of low power. The vaccine-associated CD4 TCRs covered the entire spike protein, and the dominant responses fell in regions 160-218 and 743-854. Nearly half of unique spike-specific TCRs reportedly recognized epitopes outside regions mutated in the B.1.351 and B.1.1.7 variants. Participants were mostly white British, with more females than males. The authors suggested clonal diversity may have been underestimated. After two AZD1222 doses, both the breadth and the depth of spike-specific TCRs were significantly higher than at day 0 and than in MenACWY recipients. Because no day 14 peak-response samples were available, repertoires were characterized only after the peak T cell response. Conclusions about previously exposed vaccinees were limited because only a handful of AZD1222 recipients were SARS-CoV-2 seropositive at baseline.

The sample's time point label, decoded: about 28 days (+/-7) after the second vaccine dose. AZD1222 recipients with second doses at about 4 weeks or about 12 weeks were pooled, because spike-specific TCR depth and breadth did not differ between schedules. Vaccinee samples came from UK trials COV001 and COV002, including a single-blind randomized controlled phase 2/3 trial of AZD1222 (ChAdOx1 nCoV-19) in healthy adults. For TCRbeta chain sequencing, PBMC samples were collected from trial participants at day 0 and at day 28 after the second dose. The CDR3 measures 14 amino acids from cysteine to phenylalanine. The DNA shown is the 42-base CDR3, in frame from base 1. From V the trimming removes 5 bases and from J it removes 8 bases, while the gene matches leave 7 bases of the junction unaccounted for. The germline V gene provides CDR1 MNHEY and CDR2 SVGAGI.

The rearranged chain carries TRBV6-5 and TRBJ2-1, and 9 bases in between align with TRBD2. This TCR derives from an adult who received the AZD1222 COVID-19 vaccine. Here the sequenced sample was peripheral blood, taken 28 days after the second AZD1222 dose. The DNA sequence is given as TGTGCCAGCAGTCTGGGAGCGGGGGGATATGAGCAGTTCTTC. The translation is CASSLGAGGYEQFF.